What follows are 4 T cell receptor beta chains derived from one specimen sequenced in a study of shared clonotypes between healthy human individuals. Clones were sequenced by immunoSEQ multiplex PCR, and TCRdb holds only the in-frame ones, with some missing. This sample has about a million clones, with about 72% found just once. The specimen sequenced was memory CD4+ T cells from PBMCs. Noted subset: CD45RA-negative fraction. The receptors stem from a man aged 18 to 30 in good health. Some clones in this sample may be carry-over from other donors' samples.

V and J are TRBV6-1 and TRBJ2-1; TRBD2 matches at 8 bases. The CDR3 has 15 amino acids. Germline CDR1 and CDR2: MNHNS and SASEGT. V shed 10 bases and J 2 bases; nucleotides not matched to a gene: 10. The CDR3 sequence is CATGTRGRTYNEQFF. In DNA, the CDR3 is TGTGCCACGGGGACTAGGGGACGAACCTACAATGAGCAGTTCTTC.

The CDR3 nucleotides read TGTGCCAGCAGCTTAAGCGGGGCGAACACTGAAGCTTTCTTT. This gives the protein CASSLSGANTEAFF. The rearrangement joins TRBV7-3 to TRBJ1-1; maybe TRBD1 (5 bases). The CDR3 totals 14 residues. CDR1 and CDR2 from the germline V gene are SGHTA and FQGTGA. The germline V and J ends were trimmed by 1 base and 1 base, with 7 bases remaining between them. The variable domain in full, with the rest retrieved from reference TRBV7-3 and TRBJ1-1, is GAGVSQTPSNKVTEKGKYVELRCDPISGHTALYWYRQSLGQGPEFLIYFQGTGAADDSGLPNDRFFAVRPEGSVSTLKIQRTERGDSAVYLCASSLSGANTEAFFGQGTRLTVV.

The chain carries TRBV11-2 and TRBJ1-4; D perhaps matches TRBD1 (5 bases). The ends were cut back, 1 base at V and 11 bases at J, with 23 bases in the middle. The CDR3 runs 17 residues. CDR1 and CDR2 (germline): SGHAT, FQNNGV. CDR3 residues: CASSLAPPVAGYVKLFF. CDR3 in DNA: TGTGCCAGCAGCTTAGCCCCTCCCGTCGCAGGGTATGTGAAACTGTTTTTT.

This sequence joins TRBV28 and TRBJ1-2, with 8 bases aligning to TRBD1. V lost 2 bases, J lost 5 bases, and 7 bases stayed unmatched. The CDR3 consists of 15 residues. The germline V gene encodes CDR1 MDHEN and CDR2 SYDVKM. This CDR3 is CASSLSRGPGYGYTF. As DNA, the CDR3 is TGTGCCAGCAGTTTAAGCAGGGGGCCTGGGTATGGCTACACCTTC.